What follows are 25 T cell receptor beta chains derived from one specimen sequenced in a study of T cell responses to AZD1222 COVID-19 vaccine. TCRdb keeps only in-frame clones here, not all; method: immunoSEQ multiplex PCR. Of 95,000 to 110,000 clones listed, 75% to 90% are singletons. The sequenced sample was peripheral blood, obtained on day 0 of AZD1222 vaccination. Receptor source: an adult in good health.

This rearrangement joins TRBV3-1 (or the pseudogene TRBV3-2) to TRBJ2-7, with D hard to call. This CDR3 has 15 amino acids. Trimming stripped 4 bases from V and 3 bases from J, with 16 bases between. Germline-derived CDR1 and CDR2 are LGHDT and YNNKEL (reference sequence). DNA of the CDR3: TGTGCCAGCAGCCCCCGTTGGGTAGGGTACTACGAGCAGTACTTC. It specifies CASSPRWVGYYEQYF.

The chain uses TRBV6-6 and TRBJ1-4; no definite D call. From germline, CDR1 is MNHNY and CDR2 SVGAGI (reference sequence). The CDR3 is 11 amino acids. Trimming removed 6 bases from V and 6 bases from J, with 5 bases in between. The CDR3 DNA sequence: TGTGCCAGCAGCCCGGATGAAAAACTGTTTTTT. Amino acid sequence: CASSPDEKLFF.

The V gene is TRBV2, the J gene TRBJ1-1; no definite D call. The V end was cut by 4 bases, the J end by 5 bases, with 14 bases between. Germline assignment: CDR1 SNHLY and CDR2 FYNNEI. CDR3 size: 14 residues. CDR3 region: CASSAKGKGTEAFF. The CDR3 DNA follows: TGTGCCAGCAGTGCGAAGGGAAAAGGGACTGAAGCTTTCTTT.

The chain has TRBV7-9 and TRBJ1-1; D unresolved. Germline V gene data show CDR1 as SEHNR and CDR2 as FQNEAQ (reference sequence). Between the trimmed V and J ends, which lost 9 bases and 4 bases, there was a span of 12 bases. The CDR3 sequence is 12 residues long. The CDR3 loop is CASDLVGTEAFF. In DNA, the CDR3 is TGTGCCAGTGATCTGGTAGGCACTGAAGCTTTCTTT. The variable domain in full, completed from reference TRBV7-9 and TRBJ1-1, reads DTGVSQNPRHKITKRGQNVTFRCDPISEHNRLYWYRQTLGQGPEFLTYFQNEAQLEKSRLLSDRFSAERPKGSFSTLEIQRTEQGDSAMYLCASDLVGTEAFFGQGTRLTVV.

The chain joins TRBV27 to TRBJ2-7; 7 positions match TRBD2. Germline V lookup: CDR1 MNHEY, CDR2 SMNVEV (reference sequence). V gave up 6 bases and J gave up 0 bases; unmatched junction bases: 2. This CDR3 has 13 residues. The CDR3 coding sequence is TGTGCCAGCAGGGCTAGCGGCTCCTACGAGCAGTACTTC. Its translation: CASRASGSYEQYF.

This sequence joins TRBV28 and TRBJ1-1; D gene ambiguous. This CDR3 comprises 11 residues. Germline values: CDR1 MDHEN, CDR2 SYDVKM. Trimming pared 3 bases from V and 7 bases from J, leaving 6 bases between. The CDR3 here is CASSLNFEAFF. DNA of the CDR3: TGTGCCAGCAGTTTGAATTTTGAAGCTTTCTTT.

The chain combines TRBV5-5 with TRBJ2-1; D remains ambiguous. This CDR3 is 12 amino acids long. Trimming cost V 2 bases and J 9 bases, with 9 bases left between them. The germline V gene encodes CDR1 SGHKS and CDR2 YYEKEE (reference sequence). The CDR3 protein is CASSFEVGEQFF. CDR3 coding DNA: TGTGCCAGCAGCTTCGAGGTAGGTGAGCAGTTCTTC.

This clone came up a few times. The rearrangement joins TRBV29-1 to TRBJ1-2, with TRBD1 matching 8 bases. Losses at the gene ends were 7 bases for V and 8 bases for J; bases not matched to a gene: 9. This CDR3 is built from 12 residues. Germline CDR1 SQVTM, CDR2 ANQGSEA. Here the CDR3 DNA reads TGCAGCGCCCAAGGACAGGGAGAAGGCTACACCTTC. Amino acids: CSAQGQGEGYTF.

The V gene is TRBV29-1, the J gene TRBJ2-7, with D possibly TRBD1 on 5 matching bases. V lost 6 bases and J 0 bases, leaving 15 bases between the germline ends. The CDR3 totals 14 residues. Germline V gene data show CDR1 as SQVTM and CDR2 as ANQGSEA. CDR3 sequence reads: CSVLSTDSSYEQYF. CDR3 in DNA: TGCAGCGTCCTATCGACCGACAGCTCCTACGAGCAGTACTTC.

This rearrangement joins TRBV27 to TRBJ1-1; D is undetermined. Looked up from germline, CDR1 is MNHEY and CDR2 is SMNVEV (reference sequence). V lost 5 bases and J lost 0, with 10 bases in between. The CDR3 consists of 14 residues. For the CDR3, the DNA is TGTGCCAGCAGTAAGAAGCCCATGAACACTGAAGCTTTCTTT. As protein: CASSKKPMNTEAFF.

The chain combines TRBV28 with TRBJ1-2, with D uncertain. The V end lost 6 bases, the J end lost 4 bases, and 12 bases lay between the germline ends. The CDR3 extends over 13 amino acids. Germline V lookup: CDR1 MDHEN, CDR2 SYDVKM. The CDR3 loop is CASSTGQIYGYTF. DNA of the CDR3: TGTGCCAGCAGCACCGGGCAGATCTATGGCTACACCTTC.

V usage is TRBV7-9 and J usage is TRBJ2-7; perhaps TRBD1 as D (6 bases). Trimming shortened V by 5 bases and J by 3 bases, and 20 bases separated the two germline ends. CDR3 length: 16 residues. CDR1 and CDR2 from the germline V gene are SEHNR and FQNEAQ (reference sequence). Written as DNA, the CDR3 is TGTGCCAGCAGCCAAGTCGCCGGGACAACCTACTACGAGCAGTACTTC. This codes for CASSQVAGTTYYEQYF.

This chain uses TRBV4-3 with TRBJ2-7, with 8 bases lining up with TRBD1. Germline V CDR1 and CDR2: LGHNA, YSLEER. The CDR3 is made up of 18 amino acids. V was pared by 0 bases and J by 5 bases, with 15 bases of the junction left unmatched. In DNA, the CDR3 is TGCGCCAGCAGCCAAGACCACTTTCCCGGGACAGGCGGGAACGAGCAGTACTTC. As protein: CASSQDHFPGTGGNEQYF.

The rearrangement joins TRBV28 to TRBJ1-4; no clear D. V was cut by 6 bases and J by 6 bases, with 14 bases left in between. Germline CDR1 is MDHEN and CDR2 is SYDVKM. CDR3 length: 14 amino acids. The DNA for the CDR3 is TGTGCCAGCAGCCTACCCGGGATGGATGAAAAACTGTTTTTT. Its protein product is CASSLPGMDEKLFF.

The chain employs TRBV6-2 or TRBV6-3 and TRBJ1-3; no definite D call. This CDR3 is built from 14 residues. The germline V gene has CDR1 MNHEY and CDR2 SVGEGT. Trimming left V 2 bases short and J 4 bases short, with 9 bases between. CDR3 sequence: CASSYRENGNTIYF. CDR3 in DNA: TGTGCCAGCAGTTACAGGGAGAACGGAAACACCATATATTTT.

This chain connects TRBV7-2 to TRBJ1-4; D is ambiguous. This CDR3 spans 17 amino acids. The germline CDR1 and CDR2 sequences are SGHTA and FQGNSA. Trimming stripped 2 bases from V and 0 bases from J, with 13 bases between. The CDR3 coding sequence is TGTGCCAGCAGCTTAATACACAGCCGATCAACTAATGAAAAACTGTTTTTT. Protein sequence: CASSLIHSRSTNEKLFF.

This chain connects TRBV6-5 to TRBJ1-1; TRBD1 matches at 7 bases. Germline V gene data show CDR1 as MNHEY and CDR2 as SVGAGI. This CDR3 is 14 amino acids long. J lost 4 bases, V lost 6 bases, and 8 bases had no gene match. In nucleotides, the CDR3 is TGTGCCAGCAGGAGGGACAGTCTGGCCACTGAAGCTTTCTTT. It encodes CASRRDSLATEAFF.

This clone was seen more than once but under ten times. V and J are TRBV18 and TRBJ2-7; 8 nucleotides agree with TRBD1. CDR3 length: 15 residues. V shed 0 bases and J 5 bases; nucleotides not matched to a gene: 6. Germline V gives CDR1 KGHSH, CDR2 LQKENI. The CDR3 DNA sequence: TGTGCCAGCTCACCACCGGGACAGGTAGAGAACGAGCAGTACTTC. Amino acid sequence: CASSPPGQVENEQYF.

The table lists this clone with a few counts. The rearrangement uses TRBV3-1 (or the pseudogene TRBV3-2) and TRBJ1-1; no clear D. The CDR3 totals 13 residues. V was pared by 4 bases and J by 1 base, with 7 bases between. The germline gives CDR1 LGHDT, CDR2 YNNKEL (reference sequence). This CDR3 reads CASSRRQNTEAFF. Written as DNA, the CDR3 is TGTGCCAGCAGCCGGAGACAGAACACTGAAGCTTTCTTT.

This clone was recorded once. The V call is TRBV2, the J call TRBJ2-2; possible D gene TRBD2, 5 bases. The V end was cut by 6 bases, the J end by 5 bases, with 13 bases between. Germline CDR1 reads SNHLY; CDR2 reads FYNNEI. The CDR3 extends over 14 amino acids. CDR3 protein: CASSTATGTGELFF. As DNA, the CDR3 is TGTGCCAGCAGCACCGCCACGGGGACCGGGGAGCTGTTTTTT.

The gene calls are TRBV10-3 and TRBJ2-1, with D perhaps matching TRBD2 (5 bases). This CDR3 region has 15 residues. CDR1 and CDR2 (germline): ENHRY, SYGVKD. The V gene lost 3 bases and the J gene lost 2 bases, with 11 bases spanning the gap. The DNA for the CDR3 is TGTGCCATCAGTGATAAAGCGGTCGCCTACAATGAGCAGTTCTTC. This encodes CAISDKAVAYNEQFF.

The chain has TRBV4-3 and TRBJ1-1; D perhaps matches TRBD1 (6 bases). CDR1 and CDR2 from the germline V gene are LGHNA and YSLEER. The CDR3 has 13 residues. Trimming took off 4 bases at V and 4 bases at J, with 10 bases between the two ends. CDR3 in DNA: TGCGCCAGCAGCCTACAGGGTGGCACTGAAGCTTTCTTT. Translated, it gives CASSLQGGTEAFF.

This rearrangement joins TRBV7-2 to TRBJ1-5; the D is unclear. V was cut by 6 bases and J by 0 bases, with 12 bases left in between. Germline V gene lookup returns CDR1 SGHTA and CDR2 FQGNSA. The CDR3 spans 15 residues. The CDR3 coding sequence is TGTGCCAGCAGTCCCACTAGTCTTAGCAATCAGCCCCAGCATTTT. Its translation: CASSPTSLSNQPQHF.

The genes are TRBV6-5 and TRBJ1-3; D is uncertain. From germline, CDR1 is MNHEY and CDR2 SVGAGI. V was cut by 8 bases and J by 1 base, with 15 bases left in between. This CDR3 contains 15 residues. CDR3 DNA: TGTGCCAGCGGGTACGCGGCCCAATCTGGAAACACCATATATTTT. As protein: CASGYAAQSGNTIYF.

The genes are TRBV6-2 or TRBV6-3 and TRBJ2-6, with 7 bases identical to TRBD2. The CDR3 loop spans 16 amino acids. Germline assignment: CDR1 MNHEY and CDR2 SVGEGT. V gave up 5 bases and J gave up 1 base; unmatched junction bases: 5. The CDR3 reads CASSDVGGSGANVLTF. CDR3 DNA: TGTGCCAGCAGTGACGTCGGGGGGTCTGGGGCCAACGTCCTGACTTTC.